This T cell receptor (beta chain) was retrieved from a study of response to subunit inactivated influenza vaccine. Overall study findings and caveats: The authors suggested that few new T cells are recruited per seasonal influenza vaccination.

TCRdb itself ran the RT-PCR reads through MiXCR, one entry per CDR3 protein. The sample has approximately 290,000 distinct CDR3 sequences; approximately 20% are singletons. This clonotype was seen a few times. Antigen specificity is unknown. V shed 4 bases and J shed 10 bases, with 14 bases lying between them. Germline CDR1 reads LGHNT; CDR2 reads FRNRAP. The CDR3 is 13 residues long. This sequence was found in a man aged 50-75 years who received an inactivated influenza vaccine. The J gene is TRBJ2-1, the V gene TRBV12-5; D perhaps matches TRBD2 (5 bases). Source: PBMCs from blood, taken 21 months after vaccination. In DNA, the CDR3 is TGTGCTAGTGGTTATCCCGGGGTAGGGGAGCAGTTCTTC. Amino acids: CASGYPGVGEQFF.